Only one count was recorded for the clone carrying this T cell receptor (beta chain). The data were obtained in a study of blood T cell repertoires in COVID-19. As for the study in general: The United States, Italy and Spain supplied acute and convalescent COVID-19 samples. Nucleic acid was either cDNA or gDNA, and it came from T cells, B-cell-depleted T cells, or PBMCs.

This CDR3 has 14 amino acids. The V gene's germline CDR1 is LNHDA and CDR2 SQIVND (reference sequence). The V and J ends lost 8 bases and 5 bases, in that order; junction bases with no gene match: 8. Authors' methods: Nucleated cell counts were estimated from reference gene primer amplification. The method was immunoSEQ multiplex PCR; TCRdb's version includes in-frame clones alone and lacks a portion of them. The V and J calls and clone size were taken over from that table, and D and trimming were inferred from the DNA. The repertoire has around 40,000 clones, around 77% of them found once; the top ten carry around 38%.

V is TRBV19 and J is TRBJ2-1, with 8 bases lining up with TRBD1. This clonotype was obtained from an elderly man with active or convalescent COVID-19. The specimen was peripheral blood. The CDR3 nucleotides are TGTGCCAGTCGGCGGGCAGGGGGCAACAATGAGCAGTTCTTC. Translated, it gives CASRRAGGNNEQFF.